The clone carrying this T cell receptor (beta chain) was counted a single time. The CDR3 consists of 16 residues. The V gene end was trimmed by 1 base and the J gene end by 7 bases; junction bases not matched to a gene: 10. The germline V gene has CDR1 MDHEN and CDR2 SYDVKM. Sample-barcoded 5' priming and a J-beta primer mix drove a second PCR of roughly 7 to 11 cycles. MiXCR, run by TCRdb on the 5' RACE reads, gives a single entry per CDR3 protein. This table has 750,000 to 950,000 distinct CDR3 sequences, around 29% appearing once. The sample is drawn from a study of blood T cells in healthy people across ages. Investigators took about 9.1 milliliters of peripheral blood from every donor. Another study also made use of these data, one on T cells of mothers and their children. Per that paper: Compared with unrelated pairs, related mother-child pairs had slightly higher, non-significant overlap.

The sample comprised blood. This TCR was sampled from a woman aged 35 to 49 in good health. The gene calls are TRBV28 and TRBJ1-2; 9 bases map to TRBD1. CDR3 DNA sequence: TGTGCCAGCAGTTTATTGGAACGTAGGGACAGGGCTGGCTACACCTTC. It translates to CASSLLERRDRAGYTF.